The rows below give T cell receptor beta chains drawn from one sample of a study of blood T cell repertoires in COVID-19. Clones were read by immunoSEQ multiplex PCR, and TCRdb kept only the in-frame ones, dropping some. The sample has fewer than 250,000 clones; about four fifths are singletons. Material: PBMCs or T cells enriched from blood (not recorded which). Receptors were obtained from a woman aged 25 to 39 who had been exposed to COVID-19. Each CDR3 is given with its conserved first and last residue. A D gene is named only where the DNA matches it firmly. Only some rows state a clone size, as once, few, many or a class for expanded clones.

CDR3: CSVEGDRAYEQYF; DNA: TGCAGCGTCGAGGGGGACAGAGCCTACGAGCAGTACTTC; length: 13; size: NA; J: TRBJ2-7; D: TRBD1; V: TRBV29-1
CDR3: CASSQGGLEQYF; DNA: TGTGCCAGCAGCCAAGGAGGGCTGGAGCAGTACTTC; length: 12; size: NA; J: TRBJ2-7; D: NA; V: TRBV3-1/TRBV3-2
CDR3: CASTAGCERVQPQHF; DNA: TGTGCCAGCACGGCAGGGTGTGAACGGGTTCAGCCCCAGCATTTT; length: 15; size: NA; J: TRBJ1-5; D: NA; V: TRBV21-1
CDR3: CASSKLVEAGSDQYF; DNA: TGTGCCAGCAGCAAATTAGTTGAGGCTGGATCCGATCAGTACTTC; length: 15; size: NA; J: TRBJ2-4; D: NA; V: TRBV5-6
CDR3: CASSLDRGNTIYF; DNA: TGTGCCAGCAGCTTGGACAGGGGGAACACCATATATTTT; length: 13; size: NA; J: TRBJ1-3; D: TRBD1; V: TRBV11-2
CDR3: CASSLGPTNYGYTF; DNA: TGCGCCAGCAGCTTGGGGCCCACCAACTATGGCTACACCTTC; length: 14; size: NA; J: TRBJ1-2; D: NA; V: TRBV5-1
CDR3: CASSLLGAQETQYF; DNA: TGCGCCAGCAGCTTGCTGGGAGCTCAAGAGACCCAGTACTTC; length: 14; size: NA; J: TRBJ2-5; D: NA; V: TRBV5-1
CDR3: CASSVGGSGGATDTQYF; DNA: TGTGCCAGCAGCGTAGGAGGTAGCGGGGGGGCCACAGATACGCAGTATTTT; length: 17; size: NA; J: TRBJ2-3; D: TRBD2; V: TRBV9
CDR3: CATSRGQDYGYTF; DNA: TGTGCCACCAGCAGAGGACAGGACTATGGCTACACCTTC; length: 13; size: NA; J: TRBJ1-2; D: NA; V: TRBV15
CDR3: CASSPASSLPSDTQYF; DNA: TGTGCCAGCTCACCGGCTTCTAGTCTACCCTCGGATACGCAGTATTTT; length: 16; size: NA; J: TRBJ2-3; D: NA; V: TRBV18
CDR3: CASGKYRETEAFF; DNA: TGTGCCAGCGGCAAATACAGGGAGACTGAAGCTTTCTTT; length: 13; size: few; J: TRBJ1-1; D: NA; V: TRBV7-6
CDR3: CASSEMGNSYNEQFF; DNA: TGTGCCAGCAGTGAAATGGGCAACTCCTACAATGAGCAGTTCTTC; length: 15; size: NA; J: TRBJ2-1; D: NA; V: TRBV2
CDR3: CASSTDPGGGELFF; DNA: TGCGCCAGCAGCACGGACCCAGGGGGCGGGGAGCTGTTTTTT; length: 14; size: NA; J: TRBJ2-2; D: TRBD1; V: TRBV5-1
CDR3: CASSVEAGKATEAFF; DNA: TGTGCCAGCAGCGTAGAGGCAGGGAAGGCCACTGAAGCTTTCTTT; length: 15; size: NA; J: TRBJ1-1; D: NA; V: TRBV9
CDR3: CASSAQGGGYEQYF; DNA: TGTGCCAGCAGCGCCCAGGGGGGCGGCTACGAGCAGTACTTC; length: 14; size: NA; J: TRBJ2-7; D: NA; V: TRBV6-5
CDR3: CASSVRDRAQSPLHF; DNA: TGTGCCAGCAGCGTCCGGGACAGGGCGCAATCACCCCTCCACTTT; length: 15; size: NA; J: TRBJ1-6; D: TRBD1; V: TRBV9
CDR3: CASSDSRLVETQYF; DNA: TGCGCCAGCAGTGATTCCCGACTGGTAGAGACCCAGTACTTC; length: 14; size: NA; J: TRBJ2-5; D: NA; V: TRBV10-2
CDR3: CASIRDTSGVGDEQFF; DNA: TGTGCCAGTATAAGGGACACAAGCGGGGTAGGGGATGAGCAGTTCTTC; length: 16; size: NA; J: TRBJ2-1; D: NA; V: TRBV19
CDR3: CASSEGLAGVDEQFF; DNA: TGTGCCAGCAGTGAGGGACTAGCGGGGGTCGATGAGCAGTTCTTC; length: 15; size: NA; J: TRBJ2-1; D: TRBD2; V: TRBV6-6
CDR3: CASSLAGLANDEQYF; DNA: TGCGCCAGCAGCTTGGCGGGACTAGCTAACGACGAGCAGTACTTC; length: 15; size: NA; J: TRBJ2-7; D: TRBD2; V: TRBV5-1
CDR3: CASTERGTSYEQYF; DNA: TGTGCCAGCACTGAGCGGGGGACCTCCTACGAGCAGTACTTC; length: 14; size: NA; J: TRBJ2-7; D: TRBD2; V: TRBV2
CDR3: CAWGDRIPYEQYF; DNA: TGTGCCTGGGGGGACAGGATCCCCTACGAGCAGTACTTC; length: 13; size: NA; J: TRBJ2-7; D: TRBD1; V: TRBV30
CDR3: CASSRQVNQPQHF; DNA: TGTGCCAGCAGCCGACAGGTGAATCAGCCCCAGCATTTT; length: 13; size: few; J: TRBJ1-5; D: NA; V: TRBV11-2
CDR3: CASSLATGRGGYTF; DNA: TGTGCCAGCAGCTTAGCCACGGGGAGAGGGGGCTACACCTTC; length: 14; size: NA; J: TRBJ1-2; D: NA; V: TRBV11-1
CDR3: CASSVGQLNTEAFF; DNA: TGTGCCAGTAGTGTGGGACAGCTGAACACTGAAGCTTTCTTT; length: 14; size: NA; J: TRBJ1-1; D: TRBD1; V: TRBV19
CDR3: CASSQETTTGELFF; DNA: TGCGCCAGCAGCCAAGAAACTACCACCGGGGAGCTGTTTTTT; length: 14; size: NA; J: TRBJ2-2; D: NA; V: TRBV4-1
CDR3: CASSPLGDRLYQETQYF; DNA: TGTGCCAGCTCACCACTTGGGGACAGATTATACCAAGAGACCCAGTACTTC; length: 17; size: NA; J: TRBJ2-5; D: TRBD1; V: TRBV18
CDR3: CASSYSSGGYTF; DNA: TGTGCCAGCAGTTACTCATCCGGTGGCTACACCTTC; length: 12; size: NA; J: TRBJ1-2; D: NA; V: TRBV6-2/TRBV6-3
CDR3: CASSLVVGGNTGELFF; DNA: TGTGCCAGCAGCTTGGTGGTGGGGGGAAACACCGGGGAGCTGTTTTTT; length: 16; size: NA; J: TRBJ2-2; D: NA; V: TRBV5-6
CDR3: CASSADWNTDTQYF; DNA: TGTGCCAGCAGCGCGGACTGGAACACAGATACGCAGTATTTT; length: 14; size: NA; J: TRBJ2-3; D: NA; V: TRBV7-8
CDR3: CASSLRQGYYEQYF; DNA: TGTGCCAGCAGCTTACGACAGGGCTACTACGAGCAGTACTTC; length: 14; size: NA; J: TRBJ2-7; D: TRBD1; V: TRBV13
CDR3: CASSQFGTSGGAAEQFF; DNA: TGCGCCAGCAGCCAGTTTGGGACTAGCGGGGGGGCCGCTGAGCAGTTCTTC; length: 17; size: NA; J: TRBJ2-1; D: TRBD2; V: TRBV4-1
CDR3: CASSLDSGNTDTQYF; DNA: TGTGCCAGCAGCTTAGACTCAGGAAACACAGATACGCAGTATTTT; length: 15; size: NA; J: TRBJ2-3; D: NA; V: TRBV7-9
CDR3: CASSESRSGETQYF; DNA: TGCGCCAGCAGTGAGTCGCGGTCCGGGGAGACCCAGTACTTC; length: 14; size: NA; J: TRBJ2-5; D: NA; V: TRBV10-1
CDR3: CAISSTGSYEQYF; DNA: TGTGCCATCAGCAGCACAGGCTCCTACGAGCAGTACTTC; length: 13; size: NA; J: TRBJ2-7; D: NA; V: TRBV10-3
CDR3: CASSLSGTGNEKLFF; DNA: TGCGCCAGCAGCCTATCCGGGACAGGGAATGAAAAACTGTTTTTT; length: 15; size: NA; J: TRBJ1-4; D: TRBD1; V: TRBV4-3
CDR3: CASSLRAGDYNEQFF; DNA: TGTGCCAGCAGCTTAAGAGCGGGAGACTACAATGAGCAGTTCTTC; length: 15; size: NA; J: TRBJ2-1; D: TRBD2; V: TRBV7-3
CDR3: CASSLDYQETQYF; DNA: TGTGCCAGCAGCTTAGACTACCAAGAGACCCAGTACTTC; length: 13; size: NA; J: TRBJ2-5; D: NA; V: TRBV7-2
CDR3: CATSGSSYEQYF; DNA: TGTGCCACGTCGGGGTCCTCCTACGAGCAGTACTTC; length: 12; size: NA; J: TRBJ2-7; D: NA; V: TRBV24-1
CDR3: CASSPHPSGNQPQHF; DNA: TGCGCCAGCAGCCCTCATCCATCGGGAAATCAGCCCCAGCATTTT; length: 15; size: NA; J: TRBJ1-5; D: NA; V: TRBV4-1
CDR3: CASSLDPWTSGVKNTGELFF; DNA: TGTGCCAGCAGCTTAGATCCTTGGACTAGCGGGGTAAAGAACACCGGGGAGCTGTTTTTT; length: 20; size: NA; J: TRBJ2-2; D: TRBD2; V: TRBV11-3
CDR3: CASSSSDSGELFF; DNA: TGTGCCAGCAGTTCCTCGGACAGCGGGGAGCTGTTTTTT; length: 13; size: NA; J: TRBJ2-2; D: NA; V: TRBV6-2/TRBV6-3
CDR3: CSVGYSGANVLTF; DNA: TGCAGCGTTGGTTACTCTGGGGCCAACGTCCTGACTTTC; length: 13; size: NA; J: TRBJ2-6; D: NA; V: TRBV29-1
CDR3: CASSGGGRGHTEAFF; DNA: TGTGCCAGCAGCGGCGGCGGCAGGGGCCACACTGAAGCTTTCTTT; length: 15; size: NA; J: TRBJ1-1; D: NA; V: TRBV7-3
CDR3: CASSLVGPGNNEQFF; DNA: TGTGCCAGCAGCTTAGTTGGGCCGGGGAACAATGAGCAGTTCTTC; length: 15; size: NA; J: TRBJ2-1; D: NA; V: TRBV7-9
CDR3: CSGGGTDTQYF; DNA: TGCAGTGGCGGGGGCACAGATACGCAGTATTTT; length: 11; size: once; J: TRBJ2-3; D: NA; V: TRBV20-1
CDR3: CASSLGSGVGYTF; DNA: TGTGCCAGCAGCTTAGGTTCGGGGGTTGGCTACACCTTC; length: 13; size: NA; J: TRBJ1-2; D: NA; V: TRBV7-2
CDR3: CASSQDRENEQFF; DNA: TGTGCCAGCAGCCAAGATCGGGAGAATGAGCAGTTCTTC; length: 13; size: NA; J: TRBJ2-1; D: NA; V: TRBV3-1/TRBV3-2
CDR3: CASSYLRDRALFVSGELFF; DNA: TGTGCCAGCAGTTATCTTCGGGACAGGGCTTTGTTCGTATCCGGGGAGCTGTTTTTT; length: 19; size: NA; J: TRBJ2-2; D: TRBD1; V: TRBV6-2/TRBV6-3
CDR3: CASSFIRAGTEAFF; DNA: TGTGCCAGCAGCTTCATCCGGGCGGGTACTGAAGCTTTCTTT; length: 14; size: once; J: TRBJ1-1; D: NA; V: TRBV5-6
CDR3: CASSLASGDATQYF; DNA: TGTGCCAGCAGCTTGGCTAGCGGGGATGCTACGCAGTATTTT; length: 14; size: NA; J: TRBJ2-3; D: TRBD2; V: TRBV5-4
CDR3: CASSYSSVMNTEAFF; DNA: TGTGCCAGCAGTTACTCGTCAGTCATGAACACTGAAGCTTTCTTT; length: 15; size: NA; J: TRBJ1-1; D: NA; V: TRBV6-5
CDR3: CASSQERDEQFF; DNA: TGCGCCAGCAGCCAAGAGAGAGATGAGCAGTTCTTC; length: 12; size: NA; J: TRBJ2-1; D: NA; V: TRBV4-3
CDR3: CASSQESSYEQYF; DNA: TGCGCCAGCAGCCAGGAGAGCTCCTACGAGCAGTACTTC; length: 13; size: NA; J: TRBJ2-7; D: NA; V: TRBV4-1
CDR3: CAWSQDKRVDTQYF; DNA: TGTGCCTGGAGTCAGGACAAAAGGGTCGATACGCAGTATTTT; length: 14; size: NA; J: TRBJ2-3; D: NA; V: TRBV30
CDR3: CASSDLKRDSNEQFF; DNA: TGTGCCAGCAGCGACCTGAAACGGGACAGCAATGAGCAGTTCTTC; length: 15; size: once; J: TRBJ2-1; D: TRBD1; V: TRBV9
CDR3: CASSRGTLAGGLGYEQYF; DNA: TGTGCCAGCAGCCGAGGGACCCTAGCGGGGGGATTAGGTTACGAGCAGTACTTC; length: 18; size: NA; J: TRBJ2-7; D: TRBD2; V: TRBV11-2
CDR3: CASIRVYGELFF; DNA: TGTGCCAGCATCCGAGTATACGGGGAGCTGTTTTTT; length: 12; size: once; J: TRBJ2-2; D: NA; V: TRBV7-8
CDR3: CASSQDPGTGSHEQYF; DNA: TGCGCCAGCAGCCAAGATCCCGGGACAGGTAGTCACGAGCAGTACTTC; length: 16; size: NA; J: TRBJ2-7; D: TRBD1; V: TRBV4-3
CDR3: CAWSGGEGSYNEQFF; DNA: TGTGCCTGGAGTGGTGGAGAAGGCTCCTACAATGAGCAGTTCTTC; length: 15; size: few; J: TRBJ2-1; D: NA; V: TRBV30